The 23 T cell receptor beta chains below were found in one sample sequenced in a study of shared clonotypes between healthy human individuals. Produced via immunoSEQ multiplex PCR; TCRdb's table is partial and in-frame only. The profile shows over 1.4 million clones, about 96% of them singletons. The sequenced sample consisted of naive CD4+ T cells sorted from blood. Subset specified: CD45RA+ positively selected. These TCRs come from a man aged 25-40 years in good health.

This clone was seen once. The J gene is TRBJ2-7, the V gene TRBV10-2; D assignment may be TRBD1 or TRBD2 (5 bases each). The CDR3 is made up of 12 amino acids. V dropped 6 bases and J dropped 4 bases, with 10 bases sitting between them. Germline CDR1 WSHSY, CDR2 SAAADI. This CDR3 is CASRGDFYEQYF. In nucleotides, the CDR3 is TGCGCCAGCAGGGGGGATTTTTACGAGCAGTACTTC.

The J gene is TRBJ2-3, the V gene TRBV19; 14 nucleotides line up with TRBD2. This CDR3 contains 20 residues. Losses at the gene ends were 5 bases for V and 4 bases for J; bases not matched to a gene: 17. The germline CDR1 and CDR2 sequences are LNHDA and SQIVND (reference sequence). The CDR3 sequence is CASSLAGTSGSKLYADTQYF. In DNA, the CDR3 is TGTGCCAGTAGTCTCGCCGGGACTAGCGGGAGCAAGCTATACGCAGATACGCAGTATTTT.

This clone came up a few times. V usage is TRBV28 and J usage is TRBJ1-5; no reliable D call. CDR3 length equals 12 residues. Deletions cut 6 bases from V and 7 bases from J, with 10 bases between. The germline gives CDR1 MDHEN, CDR2 SYDVKM. The CDR3 DNA follows: TGTGCCAGCAGCCCAACCTTGCAGCCCCAGCATTTT. Translating it yields CASSPTLQPQHF. The full variable domain, its missing parts supplied by reference TRBV28 and TRBJ1-5, is DVKVTQSSRYLVKRTGEKVFLECVQDMDHENMFWYRQDPGLGLRLIYFSYDVKMKEKGDIPEGYSVSREKKERFSLILESASTNQTSMYLCASSPTLQPQHFGDGTRLSIL.

The chain carries TRBV7-9 and TRBJ1-1, with 7 bases aligning to TRBD1. The germline V gene encodes CDR1 SEHNR and CDR2 FQNEAQ (reference sequence). The junction had 4 bases not matched to a gene; V was cut back by 5 bases and J by 7 bases. The CDR3 loop spans 12 amino acids. The CDR3: CASSLYRGEAFF. CDR3 in DNA: TGTGCCAGCAGCCTTTACAGGGGTGAAGCTTTCTTT.

This CDR3 is CASRTGVPGELFF. The CDR3 DNA reads TGTGCCAGCAGGACAGGGGTCCCCGGGGAGCTGTTTTTT. The V and J genes are TRBV25-1 and TRBJ2-2; 8 bases are shared with TRBD1. There are 13 residues in the CDR3. CDR1 is MGHDK, CDR2 SYGVNS, per germline. With 6 bases clipped from V and 6 bases from J, the junction kept 3 bases outside the gene matches.

V and J are TRBV6-1 and TRBJ1-5; D not resolved. Germline assignment: CDR1 MNHNS and CDR2 SASEGT. V was clipped by 4 bases and J by 3 bases, with 13 bases between them. The CDR3 sequence is 15 residues long. The CDR3 protein is CASSGQEVPNQPQHF. The CDR3 region has the DNA TGTGCCAGCAGTGGTCAGGAGGTCCCCAATCAGCCCCAGCATTTT.

The rearrangement joins TRBV9 to TRBJ1-4; TRBD1 might be the D (5 bases). Trimming took 0 bases from V and 8 from J, leaving 14 bases between them. Germline V lookup: CDR1 SGDLS, CDR2 YYNGEE. The CDR3 is 15 amino acids. The CDR3 loop reads CASSVEGGVGEKLFF. The DNA of the CDR3 is TGTGCCAGCAGCGTAGAGGGAGGGGTAGGGGAAAAACTGTTTTTT.

As for this clone: Germline and junction disagree at one end, which may indicate a read error. The rearrangement joins TRBV7-8 to TRBJ1-2; 8 bases are a match to TRBD1. The CDR3 loop spans 14 amino acids. The germline V gene encodes CDR1 SGHVS and CDR2 FQNEAQ. The CDR3 is CASSLNGQGLSGDF. CDR3 sequence (DNA): TGTGCCAGCAGCTTAAACGGACAGGGACTCTCGGGTGACTTC.

The chain combines TRBV30 with TRBJ1-1; D uncertain. Per germline, CDR1 GTSNPN and CDR2 SVGIG (reference sequence). V was trimmed by 3 bases and J by 0 bases, leaving 8 bases between them. This CDR3 spans 13 amino acids. The CDR3, as DNA: TGTGCCTGGAGCCCGAGTTTGAACACTGAAGCTTTCTTT. Protein product: CAWSPSLNTEAFF.

The chain uses TRBV6-1 and TRBJ2-1; 10 bases are shared with TRBD2. Trimming took 2 bases from V and 0 from J; bases not matched to a gene: 4. Germline assignment: CDR1 MNHNS and CDR2 SASEGT. The CDR3 contains 17 residues. The CDR3 here is CASSEFTSGISYNEQFF. CDR3 DNA sequence: TGTGCCAGCAGTGAATTTACTAGCGGGATCTCCTACAATGAGCAGTTCTTC.

This chain uses TRBV7-9 with TRBJ2-7; 8 nucleotides match TRBD1. The ends lost 3 bases at V and 6 bases at J; junction bases unmatched: 7. This CDR3 has 14 amino acids. Germline CDR1 SEHNR, CDR2 FQNEAQ (reference sequence). CDR3 DNA sequence: TGTGCCAGCAGCTTCGAGACAGGGGCAGCCGAGCAGTACTTC. This encodes CASSFETGAAEQYF.

This chain connects TRBV5-1 to TRBJ2-6; no firm D call. Germline loops: CDR1 SGHRS, CDR2 YFSETQ. This CDR3 has 18 residues. V was clipped by 4 bases and J by 1 base, with 18 bases between them. The CDR3 sequence is CASSPLTGSPSGANVLTF. CDR3 nucleotides: TGCGCCAGCAGCCCCTTGACGGGCAGCCCTTCTGGGGCCAACGTCCTGACTTTC.

The rearrangement joins TRBV6-5 to TRBJ1-3; 7 bases are shared with TRBD1. The V segment lost 4 bases and the J segment 4 bases; nucleotides outside the gene matches: 1. This CDR3 region has 13 residues. Germline V gene sequence: CDR1 MNHEY, CDR2 SVGAGI. CDR3 in DNA: TGTGCCAGCAGTTCAGGGGGAGGAAACACCATATATTTT. This gives the protein CASSSGGGNTIYF.

The J gene is TRBJ2-7, the V gene TRBV30, with 8 bases identical to TRBD2. Per germline, CDR1 GTSNPN and CDR2 SVGIG (reference sequence). This CDR3 has 13 residues. J was trimmed by 6 bases and V by 8 bases; bases with no gene match: 12. The CDR3 reads CAGSGGLATEQYF. CDR3 DNA sequence: TGTGCCGGGTCGGGTGGACTAGCAACCGAGCAGTACTTC.

The chain links TRBV5-6 to TRBJ2-3; 10 bases are shared with TRBD2. V dropped 3 bases and J dropped 4; count of bases not matched to a gene: 2. Germline values: CDR1 SGHDT, CDR2 YYEEEE. This CDR3 is 14 amino acids long. The CDR3 spells CASSYLAGADTQYF. The CDR3 nucleotides are TGTGCCAGCAGCTACCTAGCGGGAGCAGATACGCAGTATTTT.

The chain carries TRBV7-2 and TRBJ2-5; D possibly matches TRBD1 or TRBD2 (5 bases each). The V gene's germline CDR1 is SGHTA and CDR2 FQGNSA. V dropped 5 bases and J dropped 6 bases, with 16 bases sitting between them. The CDR3 has 14 amino acids. The DNA of the CDR3 is TGTGCCAGCAGCCGGGACCACTCAGAGAAGACCCAGTACTTC. Protein product: CASSRDHSEKTQYF.

The genes are TRBV7-6 and TRBJ2-7, with TRBD1 as a possible D gene (5 bases). The germline V gene has CDR1 SGHVS and CDR2 FNYEAQ. V was shortened by 1 base and J by 3 bases, with 10 bases between the two germline ends. The CDR3 is made up of 14 amino acids. The CDR3 DNA sequence: TGTGCCAGCAGCTTAGAGGCAGGGTTCTACGAGCAGTACTTC. It codes for CASSLEAGFYEQYF.

The chain has TRBV5-4 and TRBJ2-1, with 7 bases lining up with TRBD2. Germline CDR1 reads SGHNT; CDR2 reads YYREEE (reference sequence). V was pared by 7 bases and J by 6 bases, with 13 bases of the junction left unmatched. The CDR3 spans 15 residues. The CDR3 is CASQNGRTLFNEQFF. The CDR3 DNA sequence: TGTGCCAGCCAAAACGGGAGGACCTTATTCAATGAGCAGTTCTTC.

The genes are TRBV29-1 and TRBJ2-1; 11 nucleotides align to TRBD2. The CDR3 is made up of 17 amino acids. Germline loops: CDR1 SQVTM, CDR2 ANQGSEA. V lost 8 bases and J lost 3; bases outside the gene matches: 15. The CDR3 DNA follows: TGCAGCTTTTCCTCGGGTAGCGGGAGGGCCCTCTACAATGAGCAGTTCTTC. It is translated as CSFSSGSGRALYNEQFF.

This sequence joins TRBV7-3 and TRBJ2-1, with D perhaps matching TRBD2 (5 bases). V gave up 5 bases and J gave up 3 bases, with 11 bases separating them. The CDR3 is 14 amino acids. CDR1 is SGHTA, CDR2 FQGTGA, per germline. CDR3 sequence: CASSRGCGYNEQFF. The CDR3, as DNA: TGTGCCAGCAGCCGGGGATGCGGCTACAATGAGCAGTTCTTC.

This rearrangement joins TRBV5-6 to TRBJ1-2; no reliable D call. In germline, CDR1 is SGHDT, CDR2 YYEEEE. V was trimmed by 0 bases and J by 5 bases, leaving 5 bases between them. This CDR3 contains 12 residues. CDR3: CASSLEDYGYTF. The CDR3 DNA reads TGTGCCAGCAGCTTGGAAGATTATGGCTACACCTTC. The full variable domain, rest sourced from reference TRBV5-6 and TRBJ1-2, is DAGVTQSPTHLIKTRGQQVTLRCSPKSGHDTVSWYQQALGQGPQFIFQYYEEEERQRGNFPDRFSGHQFPNYSSELNVNALLLGDSALYLCASSLEDYGYTFGSGTRLTVV.

The chain links TRBV6-5 to TRBJ2-7; TRBD2 agrees at 8 bases. The germline V gene has CDR1 MNHEY and CDR2 SVGAGI. Losses at the gene ends were 8 bases for V and 1 base for J; bases not matched to a gene: 7. There are 14 residues in the CDR3. The CDR3 region has the DNA TGTGCCAGCTGGGGACTAGGGGGTTCCTACGAGCAGTACTTC. Protein product: CASWGLGGSYEQYF.

CDR3 loop: CASSFHNEQFF. The CDR3 DNA follows: TGTGCCAGCAGCTTCCACAATGAGCAGTTCTTC. The genes are TRBV7-2 and TRBJ2-1, with D unresolved. Germline V gene sequence: CDR1 SGHTA, CDR2 FQGNSA. This CDR3 is 11 amino acids long. The ends were cut back, 3 bases at V and 5 bases at J, with 2 bases in the middle.